Only one count was recorded for the clone carrying this TCR beta chain. This entry is derived from a study of T cell changes during pregnancy in multiple sclerosis. This CDR3 is 17 amino acids long. Germline V gene data show CDR1 as SGHAT and CDR2 as FQNNGV. The V and J ends lost 4 bases and 7 bases respectively, with 24 bases between them. Here immunoSEQ multiplex PCR was the method, and the copy in TCRdb shows in-frame clones only, minus some. The sample gives about 70,000 clones, roughly 91% of which show up once; about 0.3% is in the top ten. This clonotype originated in a female donor with multiple sclerosis, enrolled in a pregnancy study. This material consisted of CD4+ T cells from peripheral blood mononuclear cells, taken after pregnancy. This chain links TRBV11-2 with TRBJ2-3; tentatively, D is TRBD1 (6 bases). The CDR3 is CASSSGWGLDGPHTQYF. The CDR3 DNA follows: TGTGCCAGCAGCTCCGGGTGGGGGCTAGACGGGCCCCATACGCAGTATTTT.